This passage covers 6 T cell receptor beta chains from one sample sequenced in a study of blood T cell repertoires in COVID-19. Profiled with immunoSEQ multiplex PCR; TCRdb holds only in-frame clones, not every one. Altogether roughly 62,000 clones are present, roughly 79% being singletons, with the ten largest covering roughly 4%. Sample: peripheral blood. These receptors were obtained from a man between 60 and 75 years old with acute or convalescent COVID-19.

The chain is built from TRBV27 and TRBJ2-3; D is perhaps TRBD1 (5 bases). V was shortened by 5 bases and J by 4 bases, with 19 bases between the two germline ends. The germline V gene encodes CDR1 MNHEY and CDR2 SMNVEV (reference sequence). There are 16 residues in the CDR3. Written as DNA, the CDR3 is TGTGCCAGCAGTCTCGGTGCAGGGTTGTCCGCAGATACGCAGTATTTT. It encodes CASSLGAGLSADTQYF.

The V call is TRBV2, the J call TRBJ2-3; 7 nucleotides agree with TRBD1. Trimming took 5 bases from V and 6 from J; bases not matched to a gene: 11. Germline V lookup: CDR1 SNHLY, CDR2 FYNNEI. The length of the CDR3 is 15 residues. The CDR3 DNA follows: TGTGCCAGCAGTAATAGGGGGCCGGGGATGGATACGCAGTATTTT. Translated, it gives CASSNRGPGMDTQYF.

The V and J genes are TRBV7-8 and TRBJ2-7; D might be TRBD2 (6 bases). This CDR3 has 15 amino acids. The V and J ends lost 4 bases and 2 bases respectively, with 15 bases between them. The germline V gene encodes CDR1 SGHVS and CDR2 FQNEAQ. The CDR3 nucleotides read TGTGCCAGCAGCTACCCTGGGGACTGGACCTACGAGCAGTACTTC. As protein: CASSYPGDWTYEQYF.

The rearrangement uses TRBV5-1 and TRBJ1-4; no reliable D call. From germline, CDR1 is SGHRS and CDR2 YFSETQ. CDR3 length: 15 amino acids. The ends were cut back, 0 bases at V and 13 bases at J, with 19 bases in the middle. This chain's CDR3 is CASSLGNAWQSALFF. The CDR3 DNA reads TGCGCCAGCAGCTTGGGTAACGCTTGGCAATCTGCACTGTTTTTT.

The chain has TRBV7-8 and TRBJ1-1; TRBD1 agrees at 8 bases. This CDR3 comprises 17 residues. Germline lookup yields CDR1 SGHVS and CDR2 FQNEAQ. Unmatched junction bases numbered 11, after V lost 5 bases and J lost 0 bases. DNA of the CDR3: TGTGCCAGCAGCCCGGGGGACAGGCTAAACATGAACACTGAAGCTTTCTTT. This translates into CASSPGDRLNMNTEAFF.

The gene calls are TRBV5-1 and TRBJ1-2; D remains ambiguous. The CDR3 is 13 residues long. Germline assignment: CDR1 SGHRS and CDR2 YFSETQ. The V end lost 2 bases, the J end lost 4 bases, and 9 bases lay between the germline ends. CDR3 nucleotides: TGCGCCAGCAGCTTAGGAGAGAGCTATGGCTACACCTTC. Amino acids: CASSLGESYGYTF. Full variable domain (rest looked up from reference TRBV5-1 and TRBJ1-2): KAGVTQTPRYLIKTRGQQVTLSCSPISGHRSVSWYQQTPGQGLQFLFEYFSETQRNKGNFPGRFSGRQFSNSRSEMNVSTLELGDSALYLCASSLGESYGYTFGSGTRLTVV.